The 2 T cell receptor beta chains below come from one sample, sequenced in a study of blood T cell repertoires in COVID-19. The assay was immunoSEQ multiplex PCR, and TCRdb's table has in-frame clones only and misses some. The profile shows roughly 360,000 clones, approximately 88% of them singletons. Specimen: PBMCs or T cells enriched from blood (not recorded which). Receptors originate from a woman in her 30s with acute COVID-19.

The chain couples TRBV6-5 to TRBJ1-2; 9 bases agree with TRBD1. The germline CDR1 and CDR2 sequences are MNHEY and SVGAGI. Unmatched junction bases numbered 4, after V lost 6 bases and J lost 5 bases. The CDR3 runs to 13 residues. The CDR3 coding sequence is TGTGCCAGCAGCCGCGGGACAGGGTATGGCTACACCTTC. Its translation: CASSRGTGYGYTF.

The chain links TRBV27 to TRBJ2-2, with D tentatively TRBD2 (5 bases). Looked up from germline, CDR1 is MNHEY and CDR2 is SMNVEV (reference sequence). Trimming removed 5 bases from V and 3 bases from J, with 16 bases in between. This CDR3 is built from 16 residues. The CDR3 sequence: CASSPLDPTDTGELFF. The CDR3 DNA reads TGTGCCAGCAGTCCACTAGATCCCACGGACACCGGGGAGCTGTTTTTT.